Below, 25 T cell receptor beta chains from the same sample are listed, as sequenced in a study of T-cell memory formation after mild COVID-19. MiXCR, applied by TCRdb to the 5' RACE reads, yields one record per CDR3 protein. The sample consists of nearly 250,000 distinct CDR3 sequences, approximately 15% of them appearing once. Sequencing used PBMCs or a T cell subset sorted from them (not recorded which). These receptors were taken from an adult woman who had mild COVID-19 (a few samples of this study predate the infection). Cell type and time point are not known.

The chain joins TRBV20-1 to TRBJ1-1, with TRBD1 as a possible D gene (5 bases). Germline-derived CDR1 and CDR2 are DFQATT and SNEGSKA (reference sequence). Trimming shortened V by 1 base and J by 6 bases, and 9 bases separated the two germline ends. The CDR3 consists of 12 residues. The CDR3 nucleotides read TGCAGTGCTAGAGTCACAGGATCTGAAGCTTTCTTT. Protein sequence: CSARVTGSEAFF.

The table lists this clonotype with a few counts. The chain joins TRBV30 to TRBJ1-2, with unresolved D. This CDR3 is 12 amino acids long. V lost 6 bases to trimming and J lost 4 bases, with 12 bases between them. CDR1 and CDR2 (germline): GTSNPN, SVGIG (reference sequence). The DNA for the CDR3 is TGTGCCTGTCTAAACGACCTCTATGGCTACACCTTC. As protein: CACLNDLYGYTF.

This clonotype came up a few times. The chain links TRBV6-5 to TRBJ2-1, with TRBD1 matching 9 bases. The germline CDR1 and CDR2 sequences are MNHEY and SVGAGI. This CDR3 is built from 14 residues. J gave up 7 bases and V 8 bases, and 9 bases lay outside the gene matches. This CDR3 reads CASHRGPRKNEQFF. The DNA of the CDR3 is TGTGCCAGCCACAGGGGGCCACGGAAGAATGAGCAGTTCTTC.

The V gene is TRBV20-1, the J gene TRBJ1-2, with a possible D match to TRBD1 (6 bases). Germline lookup yields CDR1 DFQATT and CDR2 SNEGSKA (reference sequence). V shed 0 bases and J shed 2 bases, with 10 bases lying between them. The CDR3 is made up of 14 amino acids. CDR3 DNA sequence: TGCAGTGCTAGAGATCGACAGGTCAACTATGGCTACACCTTC. Encoded protein: CSARDRQVNYGYTF.

V gene TRBV20-1 combines with J gene TRBJ1-5, with a weak D call TRBD1 (6 bases). The CDR3 runs 13 residues. V was shortened by 5 bases and J by 3 bases, with 11 bases between the two germline ends. Germline V gene sequence: CDR1 DFQATT, CDR2 SNEGSKA (reference sequence). CDR3 nucleotide sequence: TGCAGTGCTGAAACAGGGACCAATCAGCCCCAGCATTTT. As protein: CSAETGTNQPQHF.

The chain employs TRBV5-1 and TRBJ2-7; 11 nucleotides match TRBD2. The CDR3 spans 16 residues. Germline lookup yields CDR1 SGHRS and CDR2 YFSETQ. V dropped 4 bases and J dropped 0; count of bases not matched to a gene: 6. CDR3 sequence (DNA): TGCGCCAGCAGCCTGGGGACTAGCGGAACCTCCTACGAGCAGTACTTC. Its translation: CASSLGTSGTSYEQYF.

In DNA, the CDR3 is TGTGCCAGCAGCCACTTCAGAGAGGCCTACGAGCAGTACTTC. It translates to CASSHFREAYEQYF. The chain uses TRBV3-1 and TRBJ2-7, with no clear D. The V and J ends lost 3 bases and 2 bases respectively, with 11 bases between them. In germline, CDR1 is LGHDT, CDR2 YNNKEL (reference sequence). The CDR3 runs 14 residues.

This clonotype was counted a few times. The chain carries TRBV5-5 and TRBJ1-1; D is undetermined. CDR1 is SGHKS and CDR2 is YYEKEE in the germline V gene (reference sequence). Between the trimmed V and J ends, which lost 4 bases and 7 bases, there was a span of 14 bases. The CDR3 has 13 residues. The CDR3 sequence is CASSPGAGGEAFF. The CDR3 nucleotides read TGTGCCAGCAGCCCCGGAGCGGGTGGTGAAGCTTTCTTT.

V usage is TRBV18 and J usage is TRBJ1-3, with D possibly matching TRBD1 (6 bases). CDR1 and CDR2 (germline): KGHSH, LQKENI. This CDR3 spans 16 amino acids. Trimming pared 4 bases from V and 4 bases from J, leaving 17 bases between. CDR3 in amino acids: CASSRRDTSSGNTIYF. Written as DNA, the CDR3 is TGTGCCAGCTCACGCCGGGACACTTCGTCGGGAAACACCATATATTTT.

This clonotype was seen a few times. V gene TRBV27 combines with J gene TRBJ2-7; D not certain. The germline V gene encodes CDR1 MNHEY and CDR2 SMNVEV (reference sequence). Trimming pared 2 bases from V and 1 base from J, leaving 12 bases between. The CDR3 sequence is 15 residues long. As DNA, the CDR3 is TGTGCCAGCAGTTTAGAAGGACGCTTTTCCTACGAGCAGTACTTC. Its protein is CASSLEGRFSYEQYF.

This chain uses TRBV7-2 with TRBJ2-3; D is perhaps TRBD2 (7 bases). The CDR3 contains 15 residues. V lost 5 bases to trimming and J lost 6 bases, with 18 bases between them. Germline V gives CDR1 SGHTA, CDR2 FQGNSA. The CDR3 DNA follows: TGTGCCAGCAGCCCTAGGGGGGGGGGCCGGGATACGCAGTATTTT. Protein sequence: CASSPRGGGRDTQYF.

This chain uses TRBV7-9 with TRBJ2-6; TRBD1 matches 10 bases. V shed 3 bases, J shed 0 bases, and the junction held 5 bases outside the gene matches. The V gene's germline CDR1 is SEHNR and CDR2 FQNEAQ (reference sequence). This CDR3 is 18 amino acids long. In DNA, the CDR3 is TGTGCCAGCAGCTTTCCGACAGGGGGCTCCTCTGGGGCCAACGTCCTGACTTTC. It specifies CASSFPTGGSSGANVLTF.

The chain is built from TRBV14 and TRBJ2-3; D is unclear. CDR1 and CDR2 from the germline V gene are SGHDN and FVKESK. Trimming removed 1 base from V and 0 bases from J, with 8 bases in between. This CDR3 has 15 amino acids. The CDR3 sequence is CASSQAWRSTDTQYF. DNA for the CDR3: TGTGCCAGCAGCCAAGCTTGGAGAAGCACAGATACGCAGTATTTT.

There are a few counts of this clonotype. The V and J genes are TRBV7-9 and TRBJ1-2, with 7 positions matching TRBD1. CDR3 size: 13 residues. The J segment lost 3 bases and the V segment lost 5 bases, leaving 3 bases of the junction unmatched. Germline V gene sequence: CDR1 SEHNR, CDR2 FQNEAQ (reference sequence). The CDR3 nucleotides read TGTGCCAGCAGCCGACAGGGCCACTATGGCTACACCTTC. Its protein is CASSRQGHYGYTF.

Only a few counts were recorded for this clonotype. The V and J genes are TRBV7-2 and TRBJ1-1; no clear D gene. This CDR3 contains 15 residues. CDR1 is SGHTA and CDR2 is FQGNSA in the germline V gene. V was pared by 5 bases and J by 2 bases, with 15 bases between. CDR3 residues: CASSVRATPNTEAFF. Written as DNA, the CDR3 is TGTGCCAGCAGCGTCCGGGCCACCCCTAACACTGAAGCTTTCTTT.

The chain links TRBV9 to TRBJ2-2; 12 positions match TRBD2. V lost 7 bases and J lost 0; bases outside the gene matches: 7. The germline V gene has CDR1 SGDLS and CDR2 YYNGEE. The CDR3 is 17 amino acids. CDR3 region: CASGPGLAGTNTGELFF. The CDR3 DNA reads as TGTGCCAGCGGACCCGGACTAGCGGGGACGAACACCGGGGAGCTGTTTTTT.

The chain carries TRBV4-1 and TRBJ1-1; D remains ambiguous. V was pared by 2 bases and J by 11 bases, with 15 bases between. The CDR3 spans 13 residues. Germline loops: CDR1 MGHRA, CDR2 YSYEKL. CDR3 sequence reads: CASSQLSARGAFF. CDR3 nucleotides: TGCGCCAGCAGCCAATTGTCGGCACGCGGGGCTTTCTTT.

The table lists this clonotype with a few counts. The chain carries TRBV18 and TRBJ1-6; D gene uncertain. Trimming shortened V by 2 bases and J by 8 bases, and 10 bases separated the two germline ends. The CDR3 runs to 14 residues. Germline V gives CDR1 KGHSH, CDR2 LQKENI. The CDR3 bases are TGTGCCAGCTCACCAGTAGGGTCGGATTCACCCCTCCACTTT. Its translation: CASSPVGSDSPLHF.

This clonotype was counted between two and nine times. An end of the junction differs from the germline gene, which may be a read error. The J gene is TRBJ2-1, the V gene TRBV4-2, with 13 bases aligning to TRBD2. The CDR3 is made up of 17 amino acids. The germline V gene has CDR1 LGHNA and CDR2 YNFKEQ. CDR3 bases: TGTGCCAGCAGCAAAGACTGGGGGACTAGCGGGACGAATGAGCAGTTCTTC. It codes for CASSKDWGTSGTNEQFF.

CDR3 sequence reads: CASSLAPGQGIPGSYGYTF. CDR3 DNA: TGTGCCAGCAGCTTAGCCCCGGGACAGGGTATTCCGGGAAGCTATGGCTACACCTTC. The chain combines TRBV7-2 with TRBJ1-2; 9 positions match TRBD1. This CDR3 region has 19 residues. In germline, CDR1 is SGHTA, CDR2 FQGNSA. The J segment lost 4 bases and the V segment lost 0 bases, leaving 15 bases of the junction unmatched.

The chain couples TRBV6-5 to TRBJ2-3; 9 bases are a match to TRBD1. The CDR3 consists of 17 residues. The germline CDR1 and CDR2 sequences are MNHEY and SVGAGI. Losses at the gene ends were 1 base for V and 4 bases for J; bases not matched to a gene: 9. This chain's CDR3 is CASSYFSGTGRADTQYF. The CDR3 coding sequence is TGTGCCAGCAGTTACTTTTCCGGGACAGGGCGCGCAGATACGCAGTATTTT.

This clonotype was seen repeatedly, ten times or more. The J gene is TRBJ2-3, the V gene TRBV12-3 or TRBV12-4, with TRBD2 matching over 7 bases. V shed 4 bases and J 4 bases; nucleotides not matched to a gene: 11. The CDR3 is made up of 16 amino acids. DNA for the CDR3: TGTGCCAGCAGTTCTCCCTGGACTAGTCTCGCAGATACGCAGTATTTT. Translating gives CASSSPWTSLADTQYF.

This clonotype was seen many times. The chain joins TRBV5-1 to TRBJ2-7; 8 bases agree with TRBD1. Germline V gene data show CDR1 as SGHRS and CDR2 as YFSETQ. The CDR3 loop spans 12 amino acids. The ends lost 5 bases at V and 7 bases at J; junction bases unmatched: 5. The DNA of the CDR3 is TGCGCCAGCAGGACAGGGGTAGGGGAGCAGTACTTC. Translating it yields CASRTGVGEQYF.

The chain recombines TRBV2 with TRBJ1-5; weak D call: TRBD1 (6 bases). There are 15 residues in the CDR3. V lost 10 bases to trimming and J lost 3 bases, with 19 bases between them. Germline V lookup: CDR1 SNHLY, CDR2 FYNNEI. The CDR3 region is CATRAGEGDNQPQHF. In DNA form, the CDR3 reads TGTGCCACCAGAGCTGGAGAGGGGGACAATCAGCCCCAGCATTTT.

Only a few counts were recorded for this clonotype. A read error is likely, as this CDR3 ends without the conserved phenylalanine or tryptophan. This chain links TRBV5-1 with TRBJ2-5, with D unresolved. V was trimmed by 4 bases and J by 4 bases, leaving 20 bases between them. The CDR3 sequence is 16 residues long. Germline CDR1 and CDR2: SGHRS and YFSETQ. CDR3 residues: CASSLLSDGRGETQYL. The DNA for the CDR3 is TGCGCCAGCAGCCTCCTCTCGGACGGGCGAGGAGAGACCCAGTACCTC.